This T cell receptor (beta chain) was sequenced for a study of control samples from healthy donors and cancer patients. Method: immunoSEQ multiplex PCR; TCRdb's copy keeps in-frame clones and lacks some. The sample lists some 140,000 clones; just under 90% were seen once. V dropped 6 bases and J dropped 3 bases, with 12 bases sitting between them. CDR1 and CDR2 (germline): MNHEY, SMNVEV (reference sequence). The CDR3 has 14 residues. The chain carries TRBV27 and TRBJ2-1; D unclear. The sequenced sample consisted of PBMCs. This clonotype was sampled from a man in his forties or fifties with head and neck cancer. In nucleotides, the CDR3 is TGTGCCAGCAGCCCAGGACGGGTCTACAATGAGCAGTTCTTC. Its translation: CASSPGRVYNEQFF.